This entry lists 18 T cell receptor beta chains sequenced from one sample in a study of blood T cells in healthy people across ages. A second PCR, run for about 7 to 12 cycles, used a sample-barcoded 5' primer plus a J-beta primer mix. TCRdb re-called the 5' RACE reads through MiXCR, storing one row per CDR3 protein. The profile shows about 1.8 million distinct CDR3 sequences, less than 50% of them singletons. Sequenced material: blood. These receptors originate from a woman aged 40 to 49 in good health.

This chain uses TRBV29-1 with TRBJ1-1; possible D gene TRBD1, 6 bases. Trimming stripped 5 bases from V and 5 bases from J, with 21 bases between. Germline-derived CDR1 and CDR2 are SQVTM and ANQGSEA. This CDR3 has 15 amino acids. The chain's CDR3 is CSVLTMRGVGTEAFF. CDR3 nucleotides: TGCAGCGTTTTAACGATGAGGGGGGTCGGGACTGAAGCTTTCTTT.

This clonotype has just a few counts. This chain joins TRBV7-8 and TRBJ2-3, with unresolved D. The germline V gene has CDR1 SGHVS and CDR2 FQNEAQ. The CDR3 loop spans 13 amino acids. V was cut by 1 base and J by 7 bases, with 9 bases left in between. The CDR3 is CASSLEKGNTQYF. CDR3 coding DNA: TGTGCCAGCAGCTTAGAAAAAGGAAATACGCAGTATTTT.

In its sample, this clonotype was seen a few times. This chain connects TRBV25-1 to TRBJ2-5, with D perhaps TRBD2 (7 bases). V shed 6 bases and J shed 6 bases, with 14 bases lying between them. CDR1 and CDR2 (germline): MGHDK, SYGVNS. The CDR3 consists of 13 residues. In DNA, the CDR3 is TGTGCCAGCAGCTTGGCCGGGGGGCAGACCCAGTACTTC. Translating gives CASSLAGGQTQYF.

The sample holds a few counts of this clonotype. The V call is TRBV4-3, the J call TRBJ1-4; D possibly corresponds to TRBD1 (5 bases). CDR1 is LGHNA, CDR2 YSLEER, per germline. Deletions cut 1 base from V and 5 bases from J, with 14 bases between. This CDR3 has 16 residues. The CDR3 DNA reads as TGCGCCAGCAGCCAAGGGGACCATCTGGGCAATGAAAAACTGTTTTTT. This translates into CASSQGDHLGNEKLFF.

This clonotype has a handful of counts. The genes are TRBV5-1 and TRBJ2-5, with TRBD1 identical over 7 bases. The J call could be wrong; TRBJ2-7 is a better fit for the DNA end. The CDR3 extends over 13 amino acids. CDR1 SGHRS and CDR2 YFSETQ come from the germline V gene. The CDR3 DNA follows: TGCGCCAGCAGCTTTACAGGGGCGGACGAGCAGTACTTC. Translated, it gives CASSFTGADEQYF.

This clonotype was counted only a few times. V is TRBV7-9 and J is TRBJ2-4; 8 nucleotides match TRBD1. The CDR3 length is 16 residues. V trimming: 5 bases; J trimming: 2 bases; junction bases outside the gene matches: 8. From germline, CDR1 is SEHNR and CDR2 FQNEAQ (reference sequence). Written as DNA, the CDR3 is TGTGCCAGCAGCCCTATGGACAGGGTCACCAAAAACATTCAGTACTTC. Protein sequence: CASSPMDRVTKNIQYF.

The chain has TRBV6-5 and TRBJ2-7, with a weak D call TRBD1 (6 bases). Trimming removed 1 base from V and 3 bases from J, with 13 bases in between. This CDR3 is 15 amino acids long. Germline assignment: CDR1 MNHEY and CDR2 SVGAGI. CDR3 DNA: TGTGCCAGCAGTTACTTACAGGGTAGCCACTACGAGCAGTACTTC. This sequence encodes CASSYLQGSHYEQYF.

CDR3 region: CASSLTGQGTRLTQYF. CDR3 DNA: TGTGCCAGCAGTTTAACCGGACAGGGTACGCGGCTGACGCAGTATTTT. The chain joins TRBV28 to TRBJ2-3; TRBD1 matches at 8 bases. The CDR3 extends over 16 amino acids. Trimming took 2 bases from V and 9 from J; bases not matched to a gene: 13. Germline lookup yields CDR1 MDHEN and CDR2 SYDVKM.

V and J are TRBV7-9 and TRBJ2-5; D remains unclear. The closer fit of TRBJ2-7 to the DNA end suggests the J call may be wrong. The V gene's germline CDR1 is SEHNR and CDR2 FQNEAQ (reference sequence). The CDR3 contains 16 residues. CDR3 nucleotides: TGTGCCAGCAGCTTAGCAGGAGCGCGGATAGACTACGAGCAGTACTTC. Its translation is CASSLAGARIDYEQYF.

This clonotype has a count of ten or more. The genes are TRBV7-2 and TRBJ2-3; no definite D call. V dropped 3 bases and J dropped 2 bases, with 6 bases sitting between them. The CDR3 runs to 13 residues. The germline CDR1 and CDR2 sequences are SGHTA and FQGNSA. CDR3 in DNA: TGTGCCAGCAGCTTGGCCGTCACAGATACGCAGTATTTT. Amino acids: CASSLAVTDTQYF.

The chain uses TRBV20-1 and TRBJ2-5; D gene uncertain. V gave up 0 bases and J gave up 3 bases, with 5 bases separating them. This CDR3 has 12 residues. Germline V CDR1 and CDR2: DFQATT, SNEGSKA (reference sequence). CDR3 DNA: TGCAGTGCTAGAGAACCTAAAGAGACCCAGTACTTC. The encoded protein is CSAREPKETQYF.

This clonotype has a handful of counts. The chain uses TRBV7-2 and TRBJ1-5; 9 bases map to TRBD1. CDR3 length: 15 residues. The junction had 9 bases not matched to a gene; V was cut back by 5 bases and J by 7 bases. The germline V gene encodes CDR1 SGHTA and CDR2 FQGNSA. CDR3 coding DNA: TGTGCCAGCAGCGGGGGACAGGGATTAGGACAGCCCCAGCATTTT. This translates into CASSGGQGLGQPQHF. The full variable domain, its missing parts supplied by reference TRBV7-2 and TRBJ1-5, is GAGVSQSPSNKVTEKGKDVELRCDPISGHTALYWYRQSLGQGLEFLIYFQGNSAPDKSGLPSDRFSAERTGGSVSTLTIQRTQQEDSAVYLCASSGGQGLGQPQHFGDGTRLSIL.

This clonotype was picked up one time. The chain combines TRBV24-1 with TRBJ1-1; possible D gene TRBD1, 5 bases. CDR1 is KGHDR and CDR2 is SFDVKD in the germline V gene. Trimming took off 7 bases at V and 5 bases at J, with 13 bases between the two ends. The CDR3 has 13 amino acids. The CDR3 is CATRGGDLTEAFF. The DNA of the CDR3 is TGTGCCACCAGGGGGGGGGACCTAACTGAAGCTTTCTTT.

The gene calls are TRBV11-3 and TRBJ2-2; maybe TRBD1 (6 bases). V was trimmed by 2 bases and J by 1 base, leaving 14 bases between them. CDR1 is SGHNT and CDR2 is YENEEA in the germline V gene. The CDR3 has 17 amino acids. CDR3 coding DNA: TGTGCCAGCAGCTTACTCGCAGGGGCCGGGAACACCGGGGAGCTGTTTTTT. Its translation is CASSLLAGAGNTGELFF.

The J gene is TRBJ2-6, the V gene TRBV20-1, with 8 positions matching TRBD1. The CDR3 runs to 15 residues. Germline CDR1 is DFQATT and CDR2 is SNEGSKA (reference sequence). J gave up 0 bases and V 6 bases, and 4 bases lay outside the gene matches. The CDR3 bases are TGCAGTGCAGTAGACAGGGGCTCTGGGGCCAACGTCCTGACTTTC. Translated, it gives CSAVDRGSGANVLTF.

This clonotype was found a few times. The chain has TRBV7-3 and TRBJ2-3; 9 bases line up with TRBD2. Trimming removed 5 bases from V and 0 bases from J; junction bases left unmatched: 3. Germline V gene lookup returns CDR1 SGHTA and CDR2 FQGTGA. This CDR3 has 15 residues. The CDR3 spells CASSPTSGSTDTQYF. Written as DNA, the CDR3 is TGTGCCAGCAGCCCAACTAGCGGGAGCACAGATACGCAGTATTTT.

The chain recombines TRBV29-1 with TRBJ2-5, with TRBD2 identical over 10 bases. Trimming cost V 4 bases and J 11 bases; bases outside gene matches: 13. CDR3 length equals 14 residues. Germline CDR1 reads SQVTM; CDR2 reads ANQGSEA. CDR3 coding DNA: TGCAGCGTTGCGAGCGGGGGGGCGCTCAATGAGCAGTACTTC. The encoded protein is CSVASGGALNEQYF.

This clonotype was counted between two and nine times. V usage is TRBV5-5 and J usage is TRBJ2-4, with 7 bases fitting TRBD2. The CDR3 sequence is 13 residues long. Germline-derived CDR1 and CDR2 are SGHKS and YYEKEE (reference sequence). V trimming: 0 bases; J trimming: 13 bases; junction bases outside the gene matches: 7. The DNA of the CDR3 is TGTGCCAGCAGCTTGGCCCCGACGCGGGAGCAGTACTTC. Its protein is CASSLAPTREQYF.